Below, 27 T cell receptor beta chains from the same sample are listed, as sequenced in a study of blood T cells in healthy people across ages. Next came a second PCR, run for about 7 to 12 cycles, which used a sample-barcoded 5' primer along with a J-beta primer mix. TCRdb reprocessed the 5' RACE reads via MiXCR and lists one record per CDR3 protein. The data show 1.5 million to 1.8 million distinct CDR3 sequences, with about 45% seen just once and more than 4% held by the top ten. Sequences were obtained from blood. Receptors originate from a young woman in good health.

Only a few counts were recorded for this clonotype. The V gene is TRBV9, the J gene TRBJ1-5; no definite D call. V was clipped by 3 bases and J by 4 bases, with 14 bases between them. This CDR3 has 15 residues. Germline V gene data show CDR1 as SGDLS and CDR2 as YYNGEE. CDR3: CASSAGSTGNQPQHF. The CDR3 DNA reads TGTGCCAGCAGCGCCGGGTCGACTGGGAATCAGCCCCAGCATTTT.

Remarks on this clonotype: Germline is not matched at one junction end, which may reflect a read error. V usage is TRBV27 and J usage is TRBJ1-5; 7 nucleotides match TRBD1. CDR3 size: 19 residues. Per germline, CDR1 MNHEY and CDR2 SMNVEV (reference sequence). The CDR3 region is CASSCPGVQGKGRNQPQHF. CDR3 in DNA: TGTGCCAGCAGTTGCCCTGGGGTACAGGGGAAAGGACGCAACCAGCCCCAGCATTTT.

This clonotype appeared a few times. The V and J genes are TRBV5-1 and TRBJ2-5; no firm D call. The CDR3 extends over 15 amino acids. The V end lost 4 bases, the J end lost 2 bases, and 15 bases lay between the germline ends. Germline CDR1 reads SGHRS; CDR2 reads YFSETQ. The CDR3: CASSPSSVRQETQYF. CDR3 sequence (DNA): TGCGCCAGCAGCCCCTCGTCCGTTCGACAAGAGACCCAGTACTTC.

CDR3 nucleotides: TGTGCCAGCAGATCACCAGGGGGCAAAAAGGGAACTGAAGCTTTCTTT. Translation: CASRSPGGKKGTEAFF. This chain connects TRBV6-5 to TRBJ1-1; the match to TRBD1 covers 8 bases. CDR1 and CDR2 from the germline V gene are MNHEY and SVGAGI. The CDR3 is made up of 16 amino acids. The J segment lost 5 bases and the V segment lost 6 bases, leaving 14 bases of the junction unmatched.

The CDR3 DNA is TGTGCCAGCTCATCGCAGGGGATCGGCACTGAAGCTTTCTTT. Protein product: CASSSQGIGTEAFF. This chain connects TRBV18 to TRBJ1-1; D perhaps matches TRBD1 (6 bases). With 5 bases removed from V and 4 bases from J, the gap between germline ends came to 14 bases. The CDR3 sequence is 14 residues long. The germline V gene has CDR1 KGHSH and CDR2 LQKENI. Variable domain in full (rest from reference TRBV18 and TRBJ1-1): NAGVMQNPRHLVRRRGQEARLRCSPMKGHSHVYWYRQLPEEGLKFMVYLQKENIIDESGMPKERFSAEFPKEGPSILRIQQVVRGDSAAYFCASSSQGIGTEAFFGQGTRLTVV.

This clonotype was recorded only once. This chain links TRBV3-1 with TRBJ2-7; D may be TRBD2 (6 bases). This CDR3 contains 19 residues. V gave up 0 bases and J gave up 7 bases, with 28 bases separating them. Germline loops: CDR1 LGHDT, CDR2 YNNKEL (reference sequence). The CDR3 region has the DNA TGTGCCAGCAGCCAAGATTACGGAGTCGCGGGGCTCGCCTACAATGAGCAGTACTTC. Encoded protein: CASSQDYGVAGLAYNEQYF.

The rearrangement joins TRBV3-1 to TRBJ2-7; 7 bases are a match to TRBD1. The trim removed 5 bases at V and 4 bases at J, leaving 8 bases unmatched. The germline gives CDR1 LGHDT, CDR2 YNNKEL (reference sequence). The CDR3 sequence is 14 residues long. In DNA, the CDR3 is TGTGCCAGCAGCACAATGACGGGACAGTACGAGCAGTACTTC. Translating it yields CASSTMTGQYEQYF.

CDR3 coding DNA: TGTGCCAGCAGATCCTTTCTAGCGGGGGCCGGCGATGAGCAGTTCTTC. Translating it yields CASRSFLAGAGDEQFF. The rearrangement joins TRBV6-2 or TRBV6-3 to TRBJ2-1; TRBD2 matches 10 bases. Germline values: CDR1 MNHEY, CDR2 SVGEGT. V lost 6 bases and J lost 8; bases outside the gene matches: 13. CDR3 length: 16 residues.

V usage is TRBV27 and J usage is TRBJ2-4; 10 bases line up with TRBD2. The CDR3 has 18 residues. The junction had 21 bases not matched to a gene; V was cut back by 3 bases and J by 13 bases. In germline, CDR1 is MNHEY, CDR2 SMNVEV (reference sequence). CDR3 residues: CASSFGLAGANRYNEQYF. DNA of the CDR3: TGTGCCAGCAGTTTCGGGCTAGCGGGGGCGAATAGGTACAATGAGCAGTACTTC.

This clonotype was counted between two and nine times. This chain uses TRBV2 with TRBJ2-3, with D maybe TRBD2 (6 bases). Germline V CDR1 and CDR2: SNHLY, FYNNEI. The V end was cut by 8 bases, the J end by 5 bases, with 11 bases between. CDR3 length: 12 amino acids. CDR3 sequence: CASLGRGDTQYF. In DNA, the CDR3 is TGTGCCAGCTTGGGGCGGGGAGATACGCAGTATTTT.

The genes are TRBV20-1 and TRBJ1-5; D is undetermined. CDR1 DFQATT and CDR2 SNEGSKA come from the germline V gene (reference sequence). V gave up 3 bases and J gave up 9 bases, with 15 bases separating them. The CDR3 runs 13 residues. The CDR3, as DNA: TGCAGTGCTAGTAATCCCCTCAGGCGGCCCCAGCATTTT. Protein product: CSASNPLRRPQHF.

To note about this clonotype: The junction departs from germline at one end; a sequencing error may be responsible. The chain employs TRBV9 and TRBJ2-2, with D possibly being TRBD2 (6 bases). Germline CDR1 SGDLS, CDR2 YYNGEE. The CDR3 extends over 16 amino acids. The CDR3 bases are TGTACCAGCAGCGCCCCACTAGCCGGAGAGTTCGGGGAGCTGTTTTTT. Translation: CTSSAPLAGEFGELFF.

The rearrangement links TRBV2 to TRBJ2-2; perhaps TRBD2 as D (5 bases). Germline CDR1 and CDR2: SNHLY and FYNNEI. CDR3 length: 13 amino acids. The V and J ends lost 6 bases and 1 base respectively, with 6 bases between them. CDR3 nucleotides: TGTGCCAGCAGGGAGGTGAACACCGGGGAGCTGTTTTTT. It encodes CASREVNTGELFF.

This clonotype was observed a few times. J is TRBJ2-7 and V is TRBV27; TRBD2 matches 11 bases. The length of the CDR3 is 14 residues. Germline-derived CDR1 and CDR2 are MNHEY and SMNVEV (reference sequence). Germline trimming cut 7 bases from V and 2 bases from J; bases unmatched to any gene: 4. The CDR3 nucleotides are TGTGCCAGCAAAGAGGGACTAGCGGCCTACGAGCAGTACTTC. This gives the protein CASKEGLAAYEQYF.

The chain employs TRBV15 and TRBJ2-5, with D perhaps matching TRBD2 (5 bases). Trimming cost V 5 bases and J 2 bases, with 12 bases left between them. The CDR3 is 14 amino acids. Germline V gene sequence: CDR1 LNHNV, CDR2 YYDKDF (reference sequence). The CDR3 spells CATSSTGIQETQYF. CDR3 sequence (DNA): TGTGCCACCAGCTCGACCGGGATACAAGAGACCCAGTACTTC.

With regard to this clonotype: This may arise from a read error, as a much more abundant clone is one base away. The chain couples TRBV4-3 to TRBJ2-1, with 8 positions matching TRBD1. This CDR3 has 18 residues. Germline V gene lookup returns CDR1 LGHNA and CDR2 YSLEER. CDR3 nucleotides: TGCGCCGGCAGCCACGCAACCCGGGGACAGGACTCCTACAATGAGCAGTTCTTC. Translation: CAGSHATRGQDSYNEQFF.

The CDR3 region is CASRSPDTDTQYF. In nucleotides, the CDR3 is TGTGCCAGCAGGAGCCCCGACACAGATACGCAGTATTTT. V usage is TRBV7-9 and J usage is TRBJ2-3; D gene ambiguous. The CDR3 sequence is 13 residues long. Per the germline V gene, CDR1 is SEHNR and CDR2 is FQNEAQ (reference sequence). Trimming took off 6 bases at V and 2 bases at J, with 9 bases between the two ends. The whole variable domain, filled in from reference TRBV7-9 and TRBJ2-3, reads DTGVSQNPRHKITKRGQNVTFRCDPISEHNRLYWYRQTLGQGPEFLTYFQNEAQLEKSRLLSDRFSAERPKGSFSTLEIQRTEQGDSAMYLCASRSPDTDTQYFGPGTRLTVL.

The gene calls are TRBV12-5 and TRBJ2-1; either TRBD1 or TRBD2 may supply D (6 bases each). Germline values: CDR1 LGHNT, CDR2 FRNRAP. Trimming shortened V by 2 bases and J by 6 bases, and 23 bases separated the two germline ends. The CDR3 consists of 18 residues. CDR3 sequence (DNA): TGTGCTAGTGGTTTGCGCGCAAACGGGGGCCTAGGTTTCAATGAGCAGTTCTTC. Amino acid sequence: CASGLRANGGLGFNEQFF.

The V gene is TRBV20-1, the J gene TRBJ1-5; tentative D call: TRBD1 (5 bases). The CDR3 consists of 14 residues. Germline V gives CDR1 DFQATT, CDR2 SNEGSKA (reference sequence). V was cut by 3 bases and J by 3 bases, with 12 bases left in between. CDR3 residues: CSARLGAVNQPQHF. The CDR3 region has the DNA TGCAGTGCTAGGTTAGGGGCCGTCAATCAGCCCCAGCATTTT.

Points on this clonotype: Mismatch with germline at one junction end may stem from a read error. The genes are TRBV2 and TRBJ1-2; no clear D gene. This CDR3 comprises 13 residues. Per the germline V gene, CDR1 is SNHLY and CDR2 is FYNNEI. The CDR3 DNA reads TGTGTCAGCAGTGAAGACGGCCCCTATGGCTACACCTTC. This codes for CVSSEDGPYGYTF.

This clonotype was detected a few times. The chain has TRBV6-5 and TRBJ1-2; no clear D. Germline values: CDR1 MNHEY, CDR2 SVGAGI. The CDR3 covers 11 residues. With 2 bases removed from V and 11 bases from J, the gap between germline ends came to 9 bases. DNA of the CDR3: TGTGCCAGCAGTTACGGTCAGTTGTACACCTTC. Its protein product is CASSYGQLYTF.

This clonotype was detected a few times. V usage is TRBV29-1 and J usage is TRBJ1-1; D remains ambiguous. The V gene's germline CDR1 is SQVTM and CDR2 ANQGSEA. V shed 0 bases and J shed 3 bases, with 8 bases lying between them. The length of the CDR3 is 13 residues. The CDR3: CSVEDFLDTEAFF. The CDR3 bases are TGCAGCGTTGAAGATTTCTTGGACACTGAAGCTTTCTTT.

J is TRBJ1-4 and V is TRBV7-2, with D perhaps TRBD1 (6 bases). Germline V gene lookup returns CDR1 SGHTA and CDR2 FQGNSA. This CDR3 is 13 amino acids long. Trimming stripped 2 bases from V and 7 bases from J, with 8 bases between. CDR3 in amino acids: CASSLMGAEKLFF. CDR3 in DNA: TGTGCCAGCAGCTTAATGGGGGCTGAAAAACTGTTTTTT.

The V gene is TRBV12-3 or TRBV12-4, the J gene TRBJ2-3; D ambiguous. Between the trimmed V and J ends, which lost 7 bases and 4 bases, there was a span of 12 bases. This CDR3 spans 13 amino acids. CDR3: CASISELADTQYF. The CDR3 bases are TGTGCCAGCATTTCCGAGTTGGCAGATACGCAGTATTTT.

This clonotype was picked up a small number of times. The rearrangement uses TRBV6-2 or TRBV6-3 and TRBJ2-3; 8 bases align to TRBD2. The CDR3 totals 14 residues. The V and J ends lost 7 bases and 1 base, in that order; junction bases with no gene match: 4. The V gene's germline CDR1 is MNHEY and CDR2 SVGEGT. The CDR3 protein is CASKAGARTDTQYF. The CDR3 coding sequence is TGTGCCAGCAAAGCGGGGGCGCGCACAGATACGCAGTATTTT.

To note about this clonotype: One end of the junction fails to match germline, which may point to a read error. The chain links TRBV5-1 to TRBJ2-5, with 11 bases lining up with TRBD2. The germline CDR1 and CDR2 sequences are SGHRS and YFSETQ. This CDR3 spans 16 amino acids. The CDR3 sequence is CASSAGTSGFQETQYF. CDR3 nucleotide sequence: TGTGCCAGCAGCGCCGGGACTAGCGGTTTCCAAGAGACCCAGTACTTC.

V is TRBV6-2 or TRBV6-3 and J is TRBJ2-2; 12 positions match TRBD2. CDR1 and CDR2 (germline): MNHEY, SVGEGT. The CDR3 sequence is 15 residues long. Losses at the gene ends were 5 bases for V and 5 bases for J; bases not matched to a gene: 3. CDR3 sequence: CASSRLAGVTGELFF. DNA of the CDR3: TGTGCCAGCAGTCGACTAGCGGGAGTAACCGGGGAGCTGTTTTTT.